This record covers a single TCR beta chain. Documented time point: blood 2 weeks post-SBRT. The treatment: 15 Gy SBRT to primary tumor, nephrectomy 4 weeks later. This specimen comes from a study of radiation and T cells in renal cell carcinoma. The CDR3 length is 15 residues. Germline assignment: CDR1 SGHNT and CDR2 YENEEA. V was shortened by 0 bases and J by 8 bases, with 16 bases between the two germline ends. This table comes from immunoSEQ multiplex PCR, and its TCRdb copy is limited to in-frame clones, with some not included. This table holds 100,000 to 150,000 clones, around 90% found once. The receptor comes from a woman aged 70-85 years with renal cell carcinoma. This sequence joins TRBV11-3 and TRBJ2-5, with D possibly matching TRBD2 (7 bases). The specimen was blood, collected from a patient whose treatment included radiotherapy and nephrectomy. CDR3 DNA: TGTGCCAGCAGCTTAGATCAGTGGGGGGGCGGCACCCAGTACTTC. Translation gives CASSLDQWGGGTQYF.